Presented here are 4 T cell receptor beta chains from one specimen sequenced in a study of identical twins. One entry per CDR3 protein results from TCRdb running MiXCR on the 5' RACE reads. The sample consists of hundreds of thousands of distinct CDR3 sequences, 12% of them appearing once. A further study also used this sample, focusing on yellow fever vaccine responses in identical twins.

Sequencing input: CD8+ T cells sorted from blood. Source of these receptors: a woman aged 18 to 35 in good health.

This chain joins TRBV19 and TRBJ2-3; tentatively, D is TRBD2 (7 bases). CDR1 is LNHDA and CDR2 is SQIVND in the germline V gene (reference sequence). The CDR3 consists of 17 residues. The V end lost 4 bases, the J end lost 3 bases, and 20 bases lay between the germline ends. The CDR3 nucleotides read TGTGCCAGTAGTACGCTTCGGGGGGCAGGTAGGACAGATACGCAGTATTTT. Protein: CASSTLRGAGRTDTQYF. The entire variable domain, with the rest obtained from reference TRBV19 and TRBJ2-3, is as follows: DGGITQSPKYLFRKEGQNVTLSCEQNLNHDAMYWYRQDPGQGLRLIYYSQIVNDFQKGDIAEGYSVSREKKESFPLTVTSAQKNPTAFYLCASSTLRGAGRTDTQYFGPGTRLTVL.

The rearrangement links TRBV5-6 to TRBJ2-4; weak D call: TRBD1 (6 bases). Germline V gene sequence: CDR1 SGHDT, CDR2 YYEEEE. The CDR3 length is 13 residues. The germline V and J ends were trimmed by 4 bases and 8 bases, with 13 bases remaining between them. CDR3 sequence: CASSPGAGDIQYF. CDR3 in DNA: TGTGCCAGCAGCCCAGGGGCCGGAGACATTCAGTACTTC.

This clonotype was seen a handful of times. CDR3 loop: CASSSSKDSLNEKLFF. In nucleotides, the CDR3 is TGTGCCAGCAGTTCGTCCAAGGACAGCCTTAATGAAAAACTGTTTTTT. The chain is built from TRBV28 and TRBJ1-4, with D perhaps TRBD1 (6 bases). The CDR3 length is 16 residues. Germline lookup yields CDR1 MDHEN and CDR2 SYDVKM. V lost 4 bases to trimming and J lost 4 bases, with 16 bases between them.

Ten or more counts support this clonotype. V gene TRBV10-3 combines with J gene TRBJ2-2, with D possibly being TRBD2 (6 bases). This CDR3 has 15 residues. CDR1 is ENHRY, CDR2 SYGVKD, per germline. V lost 8 bases and J lost 7, with 20 bases in between. CDR3 nucleotide sequence: TGTGCCATCGCTGAGGGCGGGAATGTGATCGGGGAGCTGTTTTTT. Translating gives CAIAEGGNVIGELFF.